This paragraph reports one TCR beta chain. The study recruited people aged 18 to 89 years across approximately 23 US areas. TCRdb's copy holds only in-frame clones and misses some; the assay was immunoSEQ multiplex PCR. The sample has some 290,000 clones, about 90% seen once. Looked up from germline, CDR1 is SGHRS and CDR2 is YFSETQ. The CDR3 covers 16 residues. Trimming cost V 1 base and J 2 bases; bases outside gene matches: 8. The data derive from a study of blood T cell repertoires in COVID-19. Input material: PBMCs or T cells enriched from blood (not recorded which). The chain is built from TRBV5-1 and TRBJ2-7, with 8 bases identical to TRBD2. This clonotype originated in a woman in her twenties or thirties who had recovered from COVID-19. CDR3 protein: CASSLYSSGVPYEQYF. The CDR3 DNA follows: TGCGCCAGCAGCTTGTATAGTAGCGGGGTTCCCTACGAGCAGTACTTC.